This TCR beta chain emerged from a study of control samples from healthy donors and cancer patients. TCRdb's table, derived via immunoSEQ multiplex PCR, lists solely in-frame clones and lacks some. The sample yields roughly 28,000 clones, less than 80% seen once. Germline assignment: CDR1 MDHEN and CDR2 SYDVKM. Deletions cut 3 bases from V and 3 bases from J, with 17 bases between. The CDR3 extends over 16 amino acids. Sample: PBMCs. This receptor was identified in a man aged 60 to 75 with head and neck cancer. V usage is TRBV28 and J usage is TRBJ1-1; no firm D call. This CDR3 reads CASSLLLGRRDTEAFF. The CDR3 DNA is TGTGCCAGCAGTTTGCTTCTAGGGCGGCGGGACACTGAAGCTTTCTTT.